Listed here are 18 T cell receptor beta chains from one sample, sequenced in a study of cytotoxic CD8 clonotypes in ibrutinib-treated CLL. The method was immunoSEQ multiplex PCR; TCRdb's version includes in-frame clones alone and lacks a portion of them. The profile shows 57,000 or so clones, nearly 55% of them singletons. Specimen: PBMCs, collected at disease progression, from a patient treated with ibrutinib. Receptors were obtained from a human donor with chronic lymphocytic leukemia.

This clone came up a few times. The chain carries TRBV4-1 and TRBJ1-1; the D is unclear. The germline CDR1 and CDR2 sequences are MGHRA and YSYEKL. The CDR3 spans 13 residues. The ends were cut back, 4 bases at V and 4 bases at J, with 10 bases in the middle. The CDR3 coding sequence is TGCGCCAGCAGCCGGATTTACGGCACTGAAGCTTTCTTT. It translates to CASSRIYGTEAFF.

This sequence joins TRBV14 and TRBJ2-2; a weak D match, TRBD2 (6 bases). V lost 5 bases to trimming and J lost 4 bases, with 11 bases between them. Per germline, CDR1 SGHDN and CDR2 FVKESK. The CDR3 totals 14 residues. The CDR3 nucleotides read TGTGCCAGCAGCTATGGACTATTCACCGGGGAGCTGTTTTTT. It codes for CASSYGLFTGELFF.

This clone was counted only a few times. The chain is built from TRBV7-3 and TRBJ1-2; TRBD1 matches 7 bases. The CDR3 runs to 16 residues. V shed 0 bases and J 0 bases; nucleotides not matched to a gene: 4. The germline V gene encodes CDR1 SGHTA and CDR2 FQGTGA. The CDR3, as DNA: TGTGCCAGCAGCTTAACAGGGACAGCGTCTAACTATGGCTACACCTTC. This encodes CASSLTGTASNYGYTF.

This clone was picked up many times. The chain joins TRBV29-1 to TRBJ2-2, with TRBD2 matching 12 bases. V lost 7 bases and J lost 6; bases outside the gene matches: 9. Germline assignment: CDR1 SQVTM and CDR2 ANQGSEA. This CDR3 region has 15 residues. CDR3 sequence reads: CSAGRLAGDAGELFF. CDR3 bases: TGCAGCGCTGGACGACTAGCGGGAGACGCCGGGGAGCTGTTTTTT.

The DNA of the CDR3 is TGTGCCAGCATCCCCCGCCCGGGCGGGAGGGCCGAAAACTACAATGAGCAGTTCTTC. Translation gives CASIPRPGGRAENYNEQFF. V and J are TRBV7-9 and TRBJ2-1, with 9 bases fitting TRBD2. The J segment lost 3 bases and the V segment lost 7 bases, leaving 19 bases of the junction unmatched. Germline V gives CDR1 SEHNR, CDR2 FQNEAQ (reference sequence). The CDR3 is 19 amino acids. Using reference TRBV7-9 and TRBJ2-1 for the parts outside the CDR3, the full variable domain is DTGVSQNPRHKITKRGQNVTFRCDPISEHNRLYWYRQTLGQGPEFLTYFQNEAQLEKSRLLSDRFSAERPKGSFSTLEIQRTEQGDSAMYLCASIPRPGGRAENYNEQFFGPGTRLTVL.

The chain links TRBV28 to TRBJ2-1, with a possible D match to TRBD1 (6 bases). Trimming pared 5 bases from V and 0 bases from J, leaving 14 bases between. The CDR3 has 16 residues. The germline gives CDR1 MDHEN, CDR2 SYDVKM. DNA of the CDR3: TGTGCCAGCAGTGGAAACACAGGGTTCTCCTACAATGAGCAGTTCTTC. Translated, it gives CASSGNTGFSYNEQFF.

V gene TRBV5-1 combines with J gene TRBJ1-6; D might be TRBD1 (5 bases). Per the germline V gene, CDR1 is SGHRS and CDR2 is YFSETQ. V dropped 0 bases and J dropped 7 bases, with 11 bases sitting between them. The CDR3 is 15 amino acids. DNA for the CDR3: TGCGCCAGCAGCTTGGAGGGGAGGGGAAATTCACCCCTCCACTTT. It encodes CASSLEGRGNSPLHF. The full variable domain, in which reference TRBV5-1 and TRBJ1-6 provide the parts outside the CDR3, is KAGVTQTPRYLIKTRGQQVTLSCSPISGHRSVSWYQQTPGQGLQFLFEYFSETQRNKGNFPGRFSGRQFSNSRSEMNVSTLELGDSALYLCASSLEGRGNSPLHFGNGTRLTVT.

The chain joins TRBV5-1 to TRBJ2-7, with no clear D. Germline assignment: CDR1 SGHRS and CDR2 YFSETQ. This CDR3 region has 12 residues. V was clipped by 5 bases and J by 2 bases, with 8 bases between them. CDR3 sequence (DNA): TGCGCCAGCAGAGGTGACACCTACGAGCAGTACTTC. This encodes CASRGDTYEQYF.

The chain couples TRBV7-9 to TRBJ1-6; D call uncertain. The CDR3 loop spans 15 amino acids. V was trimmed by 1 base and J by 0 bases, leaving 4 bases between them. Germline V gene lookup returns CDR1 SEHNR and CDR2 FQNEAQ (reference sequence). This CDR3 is CASSLGSSYNSPLHF. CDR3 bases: TGTGCCAGCAGCTTAGGTAGCTCCTATAATTCACCCCTCCACTTT.

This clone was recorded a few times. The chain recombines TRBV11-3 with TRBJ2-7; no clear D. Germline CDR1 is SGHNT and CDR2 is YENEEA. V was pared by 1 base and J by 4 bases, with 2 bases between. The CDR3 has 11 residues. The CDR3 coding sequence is TGTGCCAGCAGCTTAGCGTACGAGCAGTACTTC. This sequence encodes CASSLAYEQYF.

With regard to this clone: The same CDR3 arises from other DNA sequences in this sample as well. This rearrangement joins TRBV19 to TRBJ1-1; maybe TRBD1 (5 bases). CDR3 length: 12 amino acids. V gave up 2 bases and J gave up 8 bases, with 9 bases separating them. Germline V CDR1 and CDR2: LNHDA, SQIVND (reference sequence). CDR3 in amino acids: CASSISAGEAFF. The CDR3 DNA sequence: TGTGCCAGTAGTATATCGGCAGGGGAAGCTTTCTTT.

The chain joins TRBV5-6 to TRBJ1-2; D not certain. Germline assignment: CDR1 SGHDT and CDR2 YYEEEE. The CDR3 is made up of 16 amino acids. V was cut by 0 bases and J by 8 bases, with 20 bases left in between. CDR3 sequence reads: CASSLGVTVPFGGYTF. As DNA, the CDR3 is TGTGCCAGCAGCTTGGGGGTGACGGTGCCGTTCGGCGGCTACACCTTC.

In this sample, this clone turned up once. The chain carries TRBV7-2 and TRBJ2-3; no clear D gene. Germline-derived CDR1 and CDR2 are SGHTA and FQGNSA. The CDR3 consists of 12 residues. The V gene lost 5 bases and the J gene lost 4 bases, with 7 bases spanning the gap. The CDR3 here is CASSPVADTQYF. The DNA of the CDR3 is TGTGCCAGCAGCCCCGTGGCAGATACGCAGTATTTT.

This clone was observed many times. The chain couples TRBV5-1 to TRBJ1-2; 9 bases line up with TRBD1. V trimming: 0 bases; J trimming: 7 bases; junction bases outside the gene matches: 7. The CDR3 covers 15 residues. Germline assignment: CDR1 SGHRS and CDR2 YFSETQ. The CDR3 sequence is CASSLEGQGFVGYTF. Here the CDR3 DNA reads TGCGCCAGCAGCTTGGAAGGACAGGGGTTCGTTGGCTACACCTTC.

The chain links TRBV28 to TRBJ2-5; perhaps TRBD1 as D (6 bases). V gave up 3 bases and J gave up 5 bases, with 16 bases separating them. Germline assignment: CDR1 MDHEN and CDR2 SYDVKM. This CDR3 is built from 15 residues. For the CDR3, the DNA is TGTGCCAGCAGTTTGGGGGCTAAGCCCTCGGAGACCCAGTACTTC. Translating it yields CASSLGAKPSETQYF.

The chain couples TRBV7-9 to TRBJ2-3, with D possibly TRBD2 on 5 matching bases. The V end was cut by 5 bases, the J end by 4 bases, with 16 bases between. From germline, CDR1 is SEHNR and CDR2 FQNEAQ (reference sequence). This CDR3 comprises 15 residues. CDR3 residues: CASSQDRLASDTQYF. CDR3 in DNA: TGTGCCAGCAGCCAAGATAGGCTAGCCTCAGATACGCAGTATTTT.

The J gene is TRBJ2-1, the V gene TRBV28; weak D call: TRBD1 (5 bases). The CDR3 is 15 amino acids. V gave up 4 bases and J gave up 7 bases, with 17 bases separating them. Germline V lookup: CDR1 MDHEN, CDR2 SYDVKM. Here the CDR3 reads CASSSVGRVGNEQFF. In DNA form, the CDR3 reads TGTGCCAGCAGTTCGGTCGGCAGGGTAGGGAATGAGCAGTTCTTC.

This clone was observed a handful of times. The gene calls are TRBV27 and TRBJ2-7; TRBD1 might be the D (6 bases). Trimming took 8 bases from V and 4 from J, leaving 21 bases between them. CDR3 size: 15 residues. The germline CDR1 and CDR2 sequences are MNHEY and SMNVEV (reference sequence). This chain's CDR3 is CASCNPGQTIYEQYF. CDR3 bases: TGTGCCAGCTGCAATCCGGGACAAACCATTTACGAGCAGTACTTC.